One and the same sample provided the 26 T cell receptor beta chains below, sequenced in a study of shared T cell receptors in the human thymus. Sequencing used immunoSEQ multiplex PCR; TCRdb keeps in-frame clones, though not all of them. The table lists about 660,000 clones, about 87% of them singletons. These data are also associated with another study on human thymus T cells.

The sample comprised thymocytes. The source of these receptors is a boy younger than two with a congenital heart defect.

The gene calls are TRBV28 and TRBJ2-3; 14 bases map to TRBD2. The CDR3 runs 20 residues. Germline V CDR1 and CDR2: MDHEN, SYDVKM. V dropped 6 bases and J dropped 2; count of bases not matched to a gene: 16. CDR3 in amino acids: CASSYKTPRTSGRITDTQYF. CDR3 bases: TGTGCCAGCAGCTATAAAACACCACGGACTAGCGGGAGGATCACAGATACGCAGTATTTT.

This chain connects TRBV5-4 to TRBJ2-7, with D possibly matching TRBD2 (5 bases). CDR3 length equals 14 residues. Trimming shortened V by 2 bases and J by 4 bases, and 13 bases separated the two germline ends. Germline V gene data show CDR1 as SGHNT and CDR2 as YYREEE (reference sequence). CDR3 sequence reads: CASSFQRTKYEQYF. The CDR3 DNA follows: TGTGCCAGCAGCTTCCAGCGGACCAAGTACGAGCAGTACTTC.

J is TRBJ2-7 and V is TRBV5-6, with 7 bases fitting TRBD1. Trimming at V came to 1 base and at J to 2 bases, leaving 9 bases not matched to a gene. Germline CDR1 is SGHDT and CDR2 is YYEEEE. This CDR3 has 16 residues. The DNA for the CDR3 is TGTGCCAGCAGCTTGCCCGGGACAGAAATTCCCTACGAGCAGTACTTC. This sequence encodes CASSLPGTEIPYEQYF.

Comment on this clone: Other DNA sequences in this sample translate to the same CDR3. CDR3 region: CASSQAGRSYNSPLHF. CDR3 DNA sequence: TGCGCCAGCAGCCAAGCAGGGCGCTCCTATAATTCACCCCTCCACTTT. The V and J genes are TRBV4-1 and TRBJ1-6; D might be TRBD1 (5 bases). Germline CDR1 MGHRA, CDR2 YSYEKL. V was shortened by 1 base and J by 0 bases, with 7 bases between the two germline ends. The CDR3 sequence is 16 residues long.

The gene calls are TRBV27 and TRBJ1-3, with D perhaps TRBD1 (6 bases). Germline V CDR1 and CDR2: MNHEY, SMNVEV (reference sequence). The CDR3 is 14 residues long. V was cut by 6 bases and J by 0 bases, with 9 bases left in between. The CDR3 DNA is TGTGCCAGCAGACAGGGCCTCTCTGGAAACACCATATATTTT. Translated: CASRQGLSGNTIYF.

The J gene is TRBJ2-7, the V gene TRBV11-2, with a weak D call TRBD1 (6 bases). Germline CDR1 reads SGHAT; CDR2 reads FQNNGV. Trimming left V 0 bases short and J 1 base short, with 16 bases between. The CDR3 contains 17 residues. CDR3 in amino acids: CASSLEPGTSQSYEQYF. CDR3 DNA sequence: TGTGCCAGCAGCTTAGAACCCGGGACATCCCAGTCCTACGAGCAGTACTTC.

V is TRBV4-3 and J is TRBJ2-1, with a possible D match to TRBD2 (5 bases). V was trimmed by 1 base and J by 9 bases, leaving 13 bases between them. This CDR3 is 14 amino acids long. Germline values: CDR1 LGHNA, CDR2 YSLEER. The CDR3 sequence: CASSQGPTSGEQFF. For the CDR3, the DNA is TGCGCCAGCAGCCAAGGACCTACTAGTGGTGAGCAGTTCTTC.

This clone is a singleton in its sample. The V call is TRBV28, the J call TRBJ2-1, with 10 bases fitting TRBD2. CDR3 length: 18 residues. CDR1 is MDHEN, CDR2 SYDVKM, per germline. Trimming cost V 3 bases and J 0 bases; bases outside gene matches: 8. The CDR3 DNA reads as TGTGCCAGCAGTTTGTCCTGGACTAGCGGAAGCTCCTACAATGAGCAGTTCTTC. Translated: CASSLSWTSGSSYNEQFF.

This chain links TRBV11-2 with TRBJ1-3; D is possibly TRBD1 (5 bases). Germline CDR1 SGHAT, CDR2 FQNNGV. This CDR3 contains 15 residues. The ends were cut back, 1 base at V and 5 bases at J, with 12 bases in the middle. The CDR3 coding sequence is TGTGCCAGCAGCTTAGCCATACGGGGGAGAAACACCATATATTTT. Translating gives CASSLAIRGRNTIYF.

The rearrangement links TRBV6-6 to TRBJ2-5; 7 bases match TRBD1. Germline CDR1 reads MNHNY; CDR2 reads SVGAGI (reference sequence). This CDR3 is built from 14 residues. V was pared by 2 bases and J by 3 bases, with 3 bases of the junction left unmatched. The CDR3 is CASSYRDRKETQYF. In DNA form, the CDR3 reads TGTGCCAGCAGTTACCGGGACAGAAAAGAGACCCAGTACTTC.

In its sample, this clone was seen once. The rearrangement links TRBV7-2 to TRBJ1-1, with D tentatively TRBD1 (5 bases). CDR1 is SGHTA and CDR2 is FQGNSA in the germline V gene. V lost 1 base and J lost 2, with 8 bases in between. This CDR3 has 14 amino acids. The CDR3 loop reads CASSLGGGNTEAFF. In DNA form, the CDR3 reads TGTGCCAGCAGCTTAGGGGGGGGAAACACTGAAGCTTTCTTT.

The chain has TRBV5-4 and TRBJ2-5, with D perhaps matching TRBD2 (5 bases). Deletions cut 3 bases from V and 5 bases from J, with 17 bases between. CDR1 is SGHNT, CDR2 YYREEE, per germline (reference sequence). The CDR3 has 15 amino acids. The CDR3 protein is CASSSKRTRGETQYF. The CDR3 DNA sequence: TGTGCCAGCAGCTCAAAAAGGACGCGCGGGGAGACCCAGTACTTC.

This clone was picked up one time. The genes are TRBV29-1 and TRBJ1-2, with TRBD1 as a possible D gene (6 bases). This CDR3 comprises 15 residues. CDR1 is SQVTM, CDR2 ANQGSEA, per germline. V lost 6 bases to trimming and J lost 6 bases, with 23 bases between them. CDR3 coding DNA: TGCAGCGTACAATCCCCGCGAGACAGGTTCCATGGCTACACCTTC. Translating gives CSVQSPRDRFHGYTF.

This clone was observed a single time. V and J are TRBV7-9 and TRBJ1-4, with D possibly being TRBD1 (5 bases). V lost 0 bases, J lost 1 base, and 6 bases lay in between. CDR1 and CDR2 from the germline V gene are SEHNR and FQNEAQ (reference sequence). This CDR3 is 15 amino acids long. The CDR3 spells CASSLAGGTNEKLFF. For the CDR3, the DNA is TGTGCCAGCAGCTTAGCGGGGGGAACTAATGAAAAACTGTTTTTT. Full variable domain (outside the CDR3, taken from reference TRBV7-9 and TRBJ1-4): DTGVSQNPRHKITKRGQNVTFRCDPISEHNRLYWYRQTLGQGPEFLTYFQNEAQLEKSRLLSDRFSAERPKGSFSTLEIQRTEQGDSAMYLCASSLAGGTNEKLFFGSGTQLSVL.

This rearrangement joins TRBV15 to TRBJ1-1, with TRBD1 identical over 7 bases. CDR3 size: 14 residues. V lost 0 bases and J lost 7; bases outside the gene matches: 5. Germline CDR1 and CDR2: LNHNV and YYDKDF (reference sequence). The CDR3 nucleotides are TGTGCCACCAGCAGAGAGTACCGGGACAGTGAAGCTTTCTTT. It encodes CATSREYRDSEAFF. Full variable domain (rest looked up from reference TRBV15 and TRBJ1-1): DAMVIQNPRYQVTQFGKPVTLSCSQTLNHNVMYWYQQKSSQAPKLLFHYYDKDFNNEADTPDNFQSRRPNTSFCFLDIRSPGLGDTAMYLCATSREYRDSEAFFGQGTRLTVV.

The chain is built from TRBV28 and TRBJ1-4; D might be TRBD1 (6 bases). CDR3 size: 16 residues. Germline V gene sequence: CDR1 MDHEN, CDR2 SYDVKM. V was pared by 4 bases and J by 4 bases, with 16 bases between. The CDR3 sequence is CASSSNNRAYNEKLFF. Written as DNA, the CDR3 is TGTGCCAGCAGTTCGAATAACAGGGCTTATAATGAAAAACTGTTTTTT. Complete variable domain (other parts from reference TRBV28 and TRBJ1-4): DVKVTQSSRYLVKRTGEKVFLECVQDMDHENMFWYRQDPGLGLRLIYFSYDVKMKEKGDIPEGYSVSREKKERFSLILESASTNQTSMYLCASSSNNRAYNEKLFFGSGTQLSVL.

The rearrangement links TRBV5-1 to TRBJ2-6, with TRBD1 identical over 10 bases. This CDR3 spans 17 amino acids. Germline loops: CDR1 SGHRS, CDR2 YFSETQ. Germline trimming cut 6 bases from V and 1 base from J; bases unmatched to any gene: 7. CDR3 sequence: CASIERDRGSGANVLTF. DNA for the CDR3: TGCGCCAGCATTGAGAGGGACAGGGGTTCTGGGGCCAACGTCCTGACTTTC.

This clone was picked up one time. The chain recombines TRBV19 with TRBJ1-5; 8 bases map to TRBD1. The CDR3 spans 12 residues. Germline assignment: CDR1 LNHDA and CDR2 SQIVND (reference sequence). The J segment lost 6 bases and the V segment lost 7 bases, leaving 2 bases of the junction unmatched. The CDR3 DNA follows: TGTGCCAGTAAACAGGGGGTTCAGCCCCAGCATTTT. This sequence encodes CASKQGVQPQHF.

The chain uses TRBV6-1 and TRBJ1-6, with a tentative D call TRBD1 (5 bases). Trimming stripped 10 bases from V and 10 bases from J, with 14 bases between. Germline CDR1 reads MNHNS; CDR2 reads SASEGT. The CDR3 covers 12 residues. The CDR3 sequence: CATYDSSSPLHF. For the CDR3, the DNA is TGTGCCACCTACGACAGTAGCTCACCCCTCCACTTT.

This clone was found once. Here the CDR3 reads CASNGDRDQHF. CDR3 nucleotides: TGTGCCAGCAACGGGGACAGGGATCAGCATTTT. V and J are TRBV28 and TRBJ1-5; 9 bases are shared with TRBD1. This CDR3 is built from 11 residues. CDR1 is MDHEN and CDR2 is SYDVKM in the germline V gene. J lost 13 bases, V lost 7 bases, and 5 bases had no gene match.

The gene calls are TRBV9 and TRBJ2-1; the match to TRBD2 covers 11 bases. Germline values: CDR1 SGDLS, CDR2 YYNGEE. This CDR3 has 17 amino acids. Trimming cost V 0 bases and J 0 bases; bases outside gene matches: 2. The CDR3 spells CASSVGLAGTSYNEQFF. The CDR3 nucleotides are TGTGCCAGCAGCGTAGGACTAGCGGGGACCTCCTACAATGAGCAGTTCTTC.

The chain recombines TRBV27 with TRBJ2-3; TRBD1 might be the D (5 bases). Germline CDR1 and CDR2: MNHEY and SMNVEV (reference sequence). Trimming shortened V by 3 bases and J by 0 bases, and 19 bases separated the two germline ends. This CDR3 spans 18 amino acids. CDR3 loop: CASSFLLGLPFSTDTQYF. CDR3 bases: TGTGCCAGCAGTTTTCTCTTGGGGCTACCATTTAGCACAGATACGCAGTATTTT.

This clone appeared once. J is TRBJ2-1 and V is TRBV7-9; perhaps TRBD1 as D (6 bases). Trimming cost V 5 bases and J 5 bases, with 10 bases left between them. The length of the CDR3 is 13 residues. Germline lookup yields CDR1 SEHNR and CDR2 FQNEAQ (reference sequence). Here the CDR3 reads CASSNGQNNEQFF. The DNA of the CDR3 is TGTGCCAGCAGCAACGGACAGAACAATGAGCAGTTCTTC.

The chain employs TRBV27 and TRBJ2-7; D is possibly TRBD2 (5 bases). V lost 3 bases and J lost 3, with 6 bases in between. The germline gives CDR1 MNHEY, CDR2 SMNVEV (reference sequence). The CDR3 has 12 amino acids. CDR3 nucleotide sequence: TGTGCCAGCAGTTTGGAGGTCTACGAGCAGTACTTC. This sequence encodes CASSLEVYEQYF.

DNA for the CDR3: TGTGCCAGTAGTATAGACGGAGACAGGTACTCCTACGAGCAGTACTTC. Protein product: CASSIDGDRYSYEQYF. This chain joins TRBV19 and TRBJ2-7; D might be TRBD1 (6 bases). The CDR3 loop spans 16 amino acids. CDR1 LNHDA and CDR2 SQIVND come from the germline V gene (reference sequence). The ends were cut back, 0 bases at V and 0 bases at J, with 12 bases in the middle.

V gene TRBV5-4 combines with J gene TRBJ2-3; 10 bases agree with TRBD2. This CDR3 region has 16 residues. Germline V gene sequence: CDR1 SGHNT, CDR2 YYREEE (reference sequence). V lost 1 base to trimming and J lost 4 bases; unmatched junction nucleotides: 6. CDR3 amino acids: CASSLSSSGSPDTQYF. DNA of the CDR3: TGTGCCAGCAGCTTGTCCTCTAGCGGGAGTCCAGATACGCAGTATTTT.